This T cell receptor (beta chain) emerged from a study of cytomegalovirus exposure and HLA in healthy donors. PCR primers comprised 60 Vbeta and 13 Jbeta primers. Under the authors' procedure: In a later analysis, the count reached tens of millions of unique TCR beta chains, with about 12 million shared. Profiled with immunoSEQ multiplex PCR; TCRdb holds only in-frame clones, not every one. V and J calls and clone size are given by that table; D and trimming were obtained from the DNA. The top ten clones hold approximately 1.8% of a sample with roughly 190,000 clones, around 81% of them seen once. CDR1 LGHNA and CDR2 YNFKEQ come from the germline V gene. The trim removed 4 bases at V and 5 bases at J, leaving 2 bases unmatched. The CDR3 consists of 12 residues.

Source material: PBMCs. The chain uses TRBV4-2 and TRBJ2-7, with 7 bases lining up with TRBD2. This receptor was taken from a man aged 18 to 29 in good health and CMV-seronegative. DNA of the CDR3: TGTGCCAGCAGCCGGGCGGGGGACGAGCAGTACTTC. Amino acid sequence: CASSRAGDEQYF.